These T cell receptor beta chains were read from a single sample in a study of cytomegalovirus exposure and HLA in healthy donors. Clones were sequenced by immunoSEQ multiplex PCR, and TCRdb holds only the in-frame ones, with some missing. The sample includes 140,000 to 150,000 clones, roughly 9.7% of them seen just once. The material sequenced was PBMCs. The origin of the receptors is a man over 45 in good health and CMV-seronegative. The CDR3 runs from the conserved cysteine through the conserved F or W. The D gene is left open where the match is weak. Only some rows state a clone size, as once, few, many or a class for expanded clones.

clone_size j_call d_call v_call cdr3_nt cdr3_aa
- TRBJ1-5 TRBD1 TRBV19 TGTGCCAGTAGTATGGGGACAGGGGGTTTGGAGCACCAGCATTTT CASSMGTGGLEHQHF
- TRBJ2-7 TRBD1 TRBV29-1 TGCAGCGTTGTGGCCCAGACAGGGCCCCCCTACGAGCAGTACTTC CSVVAQTGPPYEQYF
few TRBJ2-1 TRBD1 TRBV15 TGTGCCACCAGCAGGGGGACAGGGGATTACAATGAGCAGTTCTTC CATSRGTGDYNEQFF
- TRBJ2-1 TRBD1 TRBV11-3 TGTGCCAGCAGCTCGACCTCGTCGGCAGGGGGTCGGGATGAGCAGTTCTTC CASSSTSSAGGRDEQFF
large TRBJ2-3 TRBD2 TRBV6-4 TGTGCCAGCAGTGACGGACTAGCGGGAGCCACAGATACGCAGTATTTT CASSDGLAGATDTQYF
- TRBJ1-1 TRBD1 TRBV7-6 TGTGCCAGCAGTCCCAGGACAGGGATGGGAAACACTGAAGCTTTCTTT CASSPRTGMGNTEAFF
few TRBJ2-2 TRBD2 TRBV11-2 TGTGCCAGCAGCTTAGTTAGCGGGAGGCCCCCCGGGGAGCTGTTTTTT CASSLVSGRPPGELFF
few TRBJ2-5 - TRBV5-1 TGCGCCAGCAGCTTGTGGACTGATCAAGAGACCCAGTACTTC CASSLWTDQETQYF
- TRBJ1-1 TRBD1 TRBV13 TGTGCCAGCAGCCCCAGACAGGGGAGCACTGAAGCTTTCTTT CASSPRQGSTEAFF
few TRBJ1-2 TRBD1 TRBV27 TGTGCCAGCAGTTTGACAGGGAACTATGGCTACACCTTC CASSLTGNYGYTF
- TRBJ2-7 - TRBV19 TGTGCCAGTAGTATAGTCCAGGGCCACGAGCAGTACTTC CASSIVQGHEQYF
few TRBJ2-7 - TRBV7-2 TGTGCCAGCAGCTTAGCGTCTAGGTCCCCCTACGAGCAGTACTTC CASSLASRSPYEQYF
few TRBJ2-7 TRBD2 TRBV19 TGTGCCAGTAGTTCGGGACTAGCGGGGACCTACGAGCAGTACTTC CASSSGLAGTYEQYF
- TRBJ2-1 - TRBV27 TGTGCCAGCAGTTCTCAGGTTGGGCATGAGCAGTTCTTC CASSSQVGHEQFF
few TRBJ1-1 - TRBV27 TGTGCCAGCAGTTCCCGATGGGGGGACACTGAAGCTTTCTTT CASSSRWGDTEAFF
- TRBJ1-4 - TRBV28 TGTGCCAGCAGTTTGGTCGGGAATGAAAAACTGTTTTTT CASSLVGNEKLFF
- TRBJ2-3 - TRBV19 TGTGCCAGTAGTCAGAAAAATCCATCTTCGGATACGCAGTATTTT CASSQKNPSSDTQYF
- TRBJ2-6 - TRBV5-4 TGTGCCAGCAGCGTCGGGACTTCCTCTGGGGCCAACGTCCTGACTTTC CASSVGTSSGANVLTF
- TRBJ2-3 TRBD2 TRBV9 TGTGCCAGCAGCGTGACACCGGGACTAGCTGGGGATACGCAGTATTTT CASSVTPGLAGDTQYF
- TRBJ1-2 - TRBV5-5 TGTGCCAGCAGCTTGATTATGGACATTGAAGGTGGCTACACCTTC CASSLIMDIEGGYTF
few TRBJ1-5 - TRBV10-3 TGTGCCATCAGTGAGTCTCGGGAGGATCGGCATTTT CAISESREDRHF
- TRBJ1-5 TRBD1 TRBV6-5 TGTGCCAGCAGCCGGGCAGGGGGAAAGAGCCAGCCCCAGCATTTT CASSRAGGKSQPQHF
few TRBJ2-7 TRBD1 TRBV12-5 TGTGCTAGTGGTTTGGGGACCGGGACAGGGTCCTACGAGCAGTACTTC CASGLGTGTGSYEQYF
- TRBJ2-1 TRBD2 TRBV9 TGTGCCAGCAGCGTAGCTGGGTTTCGGGGGGGCGCCCACAATGAGCAGTTCTTC CASSVAGFRGGAHNEQFF
few TRBJ1-1 TRBD1 TRBV5-6 TGTGCCAGCAGCTTGGGCCGGAGGACAGGGGGTTTCACTGAAGCTTTCTTT CASSLGRRTGGFTEAFF
few TRBJ1-1 - TRBV7-3 TGTGCCAGCAGCTTCGACTCGGGAAACACTGAAGCTTTCTTT CASSFDSGNTEAFF
few TRBJ2-7 - TRBV20-1 TGCAGTGCTAGTGGCAGCGACGAGCAGTACTTC CSASGSDEQYF
- TRBJ1-5 - TRBV7-3 TGTGCCTACAGCTACAGGGTTAGCAATCAGCCCCAGCATTTT CAYSYRVSNQPQHF